This T cell receptor (beta chain) was found in a study of CD8 T cells in Susac syndrome. Trimming removed 6 bases at V and 4 bases at J, with 22 bases between. The germline CDR1 and CDR2 sequences are MNHEY and SMNVEV (reference sequence). This CDR3 spans 17 amino acids. After extraction with the RNeasy kit, about 0.5 to 1 ug of the RNA was reverse transcribed using random hexamers. TCRdb itself ran the immunoSEQ multiplex PCR reads through MiXCR, one entry per CDR3 protein. This table holds about 130,000 distinct CDR3 sequences, approximately 95% found once. Sequencing input: CD8+ T cells from PBMCs. The chain uses TRBV27 and TRBJ1-5, with a possible D match to TRBD1 (5 bases). The sequence was collected from a human donor with Susac syndrome. Here the CDR3 DNA reads TGTGCCAGCAGAGGGGCAGCCGGGATGTCGTGGAATCAGCCCCAGCATTTT. Its translation is CASRGAAGMSWNQPQHF.